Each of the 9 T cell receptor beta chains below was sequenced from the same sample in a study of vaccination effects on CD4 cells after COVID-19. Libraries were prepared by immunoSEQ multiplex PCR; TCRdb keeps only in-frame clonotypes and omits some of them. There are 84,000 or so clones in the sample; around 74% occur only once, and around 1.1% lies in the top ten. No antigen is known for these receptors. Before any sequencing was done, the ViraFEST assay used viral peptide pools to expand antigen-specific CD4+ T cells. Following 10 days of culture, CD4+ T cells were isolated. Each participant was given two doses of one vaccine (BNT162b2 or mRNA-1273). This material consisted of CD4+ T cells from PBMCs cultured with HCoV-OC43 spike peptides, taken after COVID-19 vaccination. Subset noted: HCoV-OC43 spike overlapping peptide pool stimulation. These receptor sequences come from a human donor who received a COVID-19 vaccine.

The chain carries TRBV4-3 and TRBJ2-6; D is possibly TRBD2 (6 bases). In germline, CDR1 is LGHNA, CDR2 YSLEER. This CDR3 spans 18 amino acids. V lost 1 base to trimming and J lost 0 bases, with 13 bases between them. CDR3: CASSQGGRGYSGANVLTF. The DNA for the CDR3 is TGCGCCAGCAGCCAAGGCGGCCGGGGGTACTCTGGGGCCAACGTCCTGACTTTC.

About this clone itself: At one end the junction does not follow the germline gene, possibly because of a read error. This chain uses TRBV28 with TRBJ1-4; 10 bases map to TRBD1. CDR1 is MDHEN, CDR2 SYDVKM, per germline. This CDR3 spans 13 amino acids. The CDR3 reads CASSPTWDRGGIF. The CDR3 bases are TGTGCCAGCAGTCCCACCTGGGACAGGGGCGGTATTTTT.

The CDR3 is CASSAGWGQGYEQYV. The CDR3 nucleotides are TGTGCCAGCAGCGCAGGGTGGGGACAGGGTTACGAGCAGTACGTC. V gene TRBV7-6 combines with J gene TRBJ2-7; 9 bases agree with TRBD1. Germline loops: CDR1 SGHVS, CDR2 FNYEAQ. CDR3 size: 15 residues. Trimming removed 5 bases from V and 4 bases from J; junction bases left unmatched: 9.

The CDR3 sequence is CASSLNRAGITGELFF. The CDR3 coding sequence is TGCGCCAGCAGCTTAAACAGGGCAGGAATCACCGGGGAGCTGTTTTTT. This chain uses TRBV5-1 with TRBJ2-2, with TRBD1 as a possible D gene (6 bases). This CDR3 has 16 amino acids. Germline V gene sequence: CDR1 SGHRS, CDR2 YFSETQ. V dropped 2 bases and J dropped 4 bases, with 15 bases sitting between them.

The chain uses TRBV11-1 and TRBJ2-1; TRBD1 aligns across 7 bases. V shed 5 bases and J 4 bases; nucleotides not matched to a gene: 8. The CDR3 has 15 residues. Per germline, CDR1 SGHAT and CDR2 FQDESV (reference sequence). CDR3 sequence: CASSPQGPIYNEQFF. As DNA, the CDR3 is TGTGCCAGCAGCCCACAGGGGCCAATATACAATGAGCAGTTCTTC. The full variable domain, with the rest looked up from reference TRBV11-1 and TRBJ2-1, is EAEVAQSPRYKITEKSQAVAFWCDPISGHATLYWYRQILGQGPELLVQFQDESVVDDSQLPKDRFSAERLKGVDSTLKIQPAELGDSAMYLCASSPQGPIYNEQFFGPGTRLTVL.

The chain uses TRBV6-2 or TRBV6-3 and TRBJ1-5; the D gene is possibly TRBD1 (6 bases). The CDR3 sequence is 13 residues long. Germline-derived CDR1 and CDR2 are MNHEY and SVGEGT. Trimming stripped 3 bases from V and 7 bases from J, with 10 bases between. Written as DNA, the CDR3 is TGTGCCAGCAGTTATACAGGGCAGCAGCCCCAGCATTTT. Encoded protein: CASSYTGQQPQHF.

The CDR3 region is CASSQLRSGSYNEQFF. The CDR3 nucleotides are TGTGCCAGCAGCCAACTTCGAAGCGGCTCCTACAATGAGCAGTTCTTC. The chain has TRBV3-1 (or the pseudogene TRBV3-2) and TRBJ2-1; a weak D match, TRBD2 (5 bases). Germline V gene data show CDR1 as LGHDT and CDR2 as YNNKEL (reference sequence). The CDR3 sequence is 16 residues long. Trimming took 2 bases from V and 0 from J, leaving 11 bases between them.

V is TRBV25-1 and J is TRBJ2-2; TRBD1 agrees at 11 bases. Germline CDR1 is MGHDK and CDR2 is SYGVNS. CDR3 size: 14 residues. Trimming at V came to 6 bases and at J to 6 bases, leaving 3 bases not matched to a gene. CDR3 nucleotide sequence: TGTGCCAGCAGAGGGACAGGGGGACCCGGGGAGCTGTTTTTT. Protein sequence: CASRGTGGPGELFF.

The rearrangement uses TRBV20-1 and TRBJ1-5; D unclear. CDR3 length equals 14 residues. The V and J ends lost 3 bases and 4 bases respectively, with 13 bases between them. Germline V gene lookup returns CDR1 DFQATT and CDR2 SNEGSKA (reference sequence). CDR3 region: CSASDGRLNQPQHF. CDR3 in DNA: TGCAGTGCTAGTGACGGACGGTTAAATCAGCCCCAGCATTTT.